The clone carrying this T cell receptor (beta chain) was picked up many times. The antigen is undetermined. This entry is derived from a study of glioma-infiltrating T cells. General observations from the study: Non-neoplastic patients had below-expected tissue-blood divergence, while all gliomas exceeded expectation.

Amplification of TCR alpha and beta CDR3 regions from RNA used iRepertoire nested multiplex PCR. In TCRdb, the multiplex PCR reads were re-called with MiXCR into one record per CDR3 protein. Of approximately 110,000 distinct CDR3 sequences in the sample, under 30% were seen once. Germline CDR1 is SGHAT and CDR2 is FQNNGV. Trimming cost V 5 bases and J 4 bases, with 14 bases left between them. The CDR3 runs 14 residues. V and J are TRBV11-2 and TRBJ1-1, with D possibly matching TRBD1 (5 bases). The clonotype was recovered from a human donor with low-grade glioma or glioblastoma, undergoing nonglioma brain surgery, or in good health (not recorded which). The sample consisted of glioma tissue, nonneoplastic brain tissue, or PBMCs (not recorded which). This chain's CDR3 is CASSPTGSATEAFF. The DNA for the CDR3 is TGTGCCAGCAGCCCCACAGGATCGGCCACTGAAGCTTTCTTT.